This TCR beta chain was captured in a study of beta chain features in type 1 diabetes. Of note for this clone: As yet, its antigen is unknown.

Expressed TCRB transcripts were sequenced after all isolated RNA was converted to cDNA. Data came from immunoSEQ multiplex PCR; TCRdb stores just in-frame clones and leaves some out. The sample carries around 14,000 clones, more than 70% recorded once. Study-wide results and limits: Within patients, naive, central memory and Treg TCRB repertoires seemed more similar than within healthy donors. Whether HLA type influences TCRB rearrangement remained unresolved here. Shorter TCRB CDR3s, moderately but significantly so, marked every one of the four CD4+ subsets in Type 1 diabetes patients. An over-representation of cells with high TCR expression could result from cDNA sequencing.

The sample taken for sequencing was stem cell memory CD4+ T cells from blood. This receptor was obtained from a woman between 18 and 29 years old with type 1 diabetes.

Here the CDR3 reads CASRGTYPYEQYF. The CDR3 coding sequence is TGTGCCAGCAGGGGGACTTACCCCTACGAGCAGTACTTC. V is TRBV28 and J is TRBJ2-7, with D possibly TRBD2 on 6 matching bases. Deletions cut 6 bases from V and 2 bases from J, with 11 bases between. The CDR3 extends over 13 amino acids. In germline, CDR1 is MDHEN, CDR2 SYDVKM.